Listed below are T cell receptor beta chains from one sample, sequenced in a study of OX40 agonist ivuxolimab in advanced cancers. Profiled with immunoSEQ multiplex PCR; TCRdb holds only in-frame clones, not every one. The data contain tens of thousands of clones, roughly 80% of them seen just once; the ten biggest clones take up approximately 0.4%. Sequences were derived from CD4+ or CD8+ T cells sorted from blood, sampled in a trial of the OX40 agonist ivuxolimab. These receptors were obtained from an adult with an advanced solid tumor such as melanoma, head and neck, liver or kidney cancer. CDR3s include the opening cysteine and the closing phenylalanine or tryptophan. The order of the fields is CDR3 length, D gene, V gene, J gene, clone size, CDR3 protein, CDR3 DNA. The D gene is left open where the match is weak. Clone size is not always given. Where it is, it says once, few, many or a class for expanded clones.

14,.,TRBV28,TRBJ2-3,.,CASSLQGAADTQYF,TGTGCCAGCAGTTTACAGGGTGCGGCAGATACGCAGTATTTT
13,.,TRBV11-3,TRBJ2-3,.,CASSTHRTDTQYF,TGTGCCAGCAGCACCCACCGCACAGATACGCAGTATTTT
15,TRBD2,TRBV9,TRBJ2-1,once,CASTLAGGGTNEQFF,TGTGCCAGCACCCTCGCGGGAGGGGGTACAAATGAGCAGTTCTTC
15,TRBD2,TRBV9,TRBJ2-2,.,CASSAFSGNGGELFF,TGTGCCAGCAGCGCCTTTAGCGGGAATGGCGGGGAGCTGTTTTTT
17,.,TRBV4-3,TRBJ1-2,.,CASSQARSNNGEYGYTF,TGCGCCAGCAGCCAAGCACGTAGTAATAATGGAGAGTATGGCTACACCTTC
14,.,TRBV15,TRBJ2-5,.,CATSRGGSQETQYF,TGTGCCACCAGCAGAGGCGGGTCCCAAGAGACCCAGTACTTC
16,TRBD2,TRBV7-9,TRBJ2-5,.,CASSLAPAGGGETQYF,TGTGCCAGCAGCTTAGCCCCAGCGGGGGGAGGTGAGACCCAGTACTTC
11,.,TRBV10-3,TRBJ2-1,few,CAISQGNEQFF,TGTGCCATCAGCCAAGGGAATGAGCAGTTCTTC
19,.,TRBV19,TRBJ2-2,.,CASSKKSSSGGLNTGELFF,TGTGCCAGTAGTAAAAAGTCCTCCTCAGGGGGACTCAACACCGGGGAGCTGTTTTTT
14,.,TRBV7-6,TRBJ2-3,once,CASSLPLSKGPQYF,TGTGCCAGCAGCTTACCCCTTTCAAAGGGTCCGCAGTATTTT
16,.,TRBV19,TRBJ1-2,.,CASSPYQWVGGDGYTF,TGTGCCAGTAGTCCCTACCAATGGGTCGGCGGTGATGGCTACACCTTC
16,.,TRBV10-3,TRBJ1-1,.,CAISEKFGQGHEEAFF,TGTGCCATCAGTGAGAAGTTCGGTCAGGGGCACGAGGAAGCTTTCTTT
15,.,TRBV15,TRBJ1-5,.,CATSREIHSNQPQHF,TGTGCCACCAGCAGAGAAATTCATAGCAATCAGCCCCAGCATTTT
14,TRBD1,TRBV2,TRBJ2-7,.,CASSEGQPPYEQYF,TGTGCCAGCAGTGAGGGACAGCCACCATACGAGCAGTACTTC
13,.,TRBV25-1,TRBJ1-1,.,CASSRPPNAEAFF,TGTGCCAGCAGTCGCCCGCCAAACGCTGAAGCTTTCTTT
13,.,TRBV2,TRBJ2-5,.,CASSDSVEETQYF,TGTGCCAGCAGTGATTCGGTGGAAGAGACCCAGTACTTC
15,.,TRBV7-2,TRBJ2-2,.,CASSLVLVGTGELFF,TGTGCCAGCAGCTTAGTCCTAGTCGGTACCGGGGAGCTGTTTTTT
14,.,TRBV7-9,TRBJ1-1,.,CASSLAKENTEAFF,TGTGCCAGCAGCTTGGCCAAAGAGAACACTGAAGCTTTCTTT
15,TRBD2,TRBV25-1,TRBJ2-1,.,CASSLTSGPYNEQFF,TGTGCCAGCAGCCTAACTAGCGGACCCTACAATGAGCAGTTCTTC
16,TRBD1,TRBV9,TRBJ2-1,.,CASSATTGSSYNEQFF,TGTGCCAGCAGCGCTACGACAGGGAGCTCCTACAATGAGCAGTTCTTC
16,TRBD2,TRBV5-5,TRBJ2-7,.,CASSIGTSGSMYEQYF,TGTGCCAGCAGCATAGGGACTAGCGGGAGTATGTACGAGCAGTACTTC
15,.,TRBV6-1,TRBJ1-5,few,CASSEWRDSNQPQHF,TGTGCCAGCAGTGAATGGCGGGATAGCAATCAGCCCCAGCATTTT
13,.,TRBV6-1,TRBJ1-4,.,CASSDWGPEKLFF,TGTGCCAGCAGCGACTGGGGTCCTGAAAAACTGTTTTTT
12,.,TRBV10-3,TRBJ2-3,once,CAISMGTDTQYF,TGTGCCATCAGTATGGGCACAGATACGCAGTATTTT
13,TRBD1,TRBV19,TRBJ1-2,.,CASNPRGLYGYTF,TGTGCCAGTAACCCAAGGGGGCTCTATGGCTACACCTTC
14,.,TRBV11-2,TRBJ2-7,few,CASSSLKVAYEQYF,TGTGCCAGCAGCTCCCTCAAGGTCGCCTACGAGCAGTACTTC
14,.,TRBV28,TRBJ1-5,.,CASSLGGANQPQHF,TGTGCCAGCAGTTTAGGAGGGGCCAATCAGCCCCAGCATTTT
16,TRBD1,TRBV4-1,TRBJ2-1,.,CASSSATGSSYNEQFF,TGCGCCAGCAGCTCCGCGACAGGGAGCTCCTACAATGAGCAGTTCTTC
14,TRBD1,TRBV7-9,TRBJ2-1,.,CASSPGQGNNEQFF,TGTGCCAGCAGCCCGGGACAGGGTAACAATGAGCAGTTCTTC
12,.,TRBV6-1,TRBJ1-5,.,CASSKDTLRQHF,TGTGCCAGCAGTAAGGACACACTTCGGCAGCATTTT
12,TRBD1,TRBV19,TRBJ1-1,.,CASHRGHTEAFF,TGTGCCAGTCACAGGGGGCACACTGAAGCTTTCTTT
15,.,TRBV4-1,TRBJ2-5,.,CASSQDWGSQETQYF,TGCGCCAGCAGCCAAGATTGGGGAAGCCAAGAGACCCAGTACTTC
15,.,TRBV28,TRBJ1-2,.,CASSPVGGSDYGYTF,TGTGCCAGCAGCCCCGTCGGGGGGTCGGACTATGGCTACACCTTC
13,.,TRBV6-5,TRBJ1-6,.,CASSYISDSPLHF,TGTGCCAGCAGTTACATTAGTGATTCACCCCTCCACTTT
14,.,TRBV7-2,TRBJ1-5,.,CASTPVRGDQPQHF,TGTGCCAGCACCCCAGTTCGGGGCGATCAGCCCCAGCATTTT
13,TRBD1,TRBV19,TRBJ2-3,.,CASNSRDRDTQYF,TGTGCCAGTAATTCCCGGGACAGGGATACGCAGTATTTT
15,.,TRBV7-8,TRBJ1-1,once,CASSLIFGGNTEAFF,TGTGCCAGCAGCCTCATCTTTGGAGGGAACACTGAAGCTTTCTTT
14,TRBD2,TRBV7-9,TRBJ2-5,.,CASSSRLAEQTQYF,TGTGCCAGCAGCTCGAGACTAGCTGAGCAGACCCAGTACTTC
14,TRBD1,TRBV6-6,TRBJ2-1,.,CASRNRDRVNEQFF,TGTGCCAGCCGGAACCGGGACAGGGTCAATGAGCAGTTCTTC
11,.,TRBV28,TRBJ1-2,.,CASRLDYGYTF,TGTGCCAGCAGACTAGACTATGGCTACACCTTC
14,.,TRBV7-9,TRBJ2-5,few,CASSLGAGSETQYF,TGTGCCAGCAGCTTAGGGGCGGGTTCGGAGACCCAGTACTTC
14,TRBD1,TRBV27,TRBJ1-1,.,CASASRGLTAEAFF,TGTGCCAGCGCCAGTAGGGGGCTTACGGCTGAAGCTTTCTTT
16,TRBD2,TRBV19,TRBJ2-2,.,CASTPLAGVDTGELFF,TGTGCCAGTACCCCTCTAGCGGGAGTCGACACCGGGGAGCTGTTTTTT
16,.,TRBV9,TRBJ1-5,.,CASSVEGIGAYQPQHF,TGTGCCAGCAGCGTAGAGGGCATCGGGGCGTACCAGCCCCAGCATTTT
15,.,TRBV9,TRBJ2-1,.,CASSVSEGSYNEQFF,TGTGCCAGCAGCGTAAGCGAAGGCTCCTACAATGAGCAGTTCTTC
16,TRBD1,TRBV27,TRBJ2-2,.,CASRNQGTANTGELFF,TGTGCCAGCAGGAATCAGGGGACAGCGAACACCGGGGAGCTGTTTTTT
15,.,TRBV7-9,TRBJ1-2,.,CASSYPGELRDGYTF,TGTGCCAGCAGCTACCCGGGCGAGTTACGGGATGGCTACACCTTC
13,TRBD1,TRBV7-2,TRBJ2-1,.,CASSLATGLPQFF,TGTGCCAGCAGCTTAGCGACAGGGCTCCCCCAGTTCTTC
17,TRBD1,TRBV28,TRBJ1-4,.,CASRPYGQGLMDEKLFF,TGTGCCAGCAGGCCCTATGGACAGGGGTTAATGGATGAAAAACTGTTTTTT
15,.,TRBV7-9,TRBJ1-1,once,CASSFGEWEGAEAFF,TGTGCCAGCAGCTTTGGGGAATGGGAGGGGGCTGAAGCTTTCTTT
15,.,TRBV10-2,TRBJ2-5,.,CASCPGTTSGETQYF,TGCGCCAGCTGTCCCGGGACGACCAGCGGGGAGACCCAGTACTTC
18,.,TRBV27,TRBJ2-6,.,CASSSPIGDRSGANVLTF,TGTGCCAGCAGTTCCCCCATCGGGGATCGATCTGGGGCCAACGTCCTGACTTTC
15,.,TRBV19,TRBJ1-6,.,CATSRPGGNNSPLHF,TGTGCCACCAGTCGGCCCGGGGGTAACAATTCACCCCTCCACTTT
13,TRBD1,TRBV6-5,TRBJ1-1,.,CASSERDRAEAFF,TGTGCCAGCAGTGAAAGGGACAGGGCGGAAGCTTTCTTT
14,.,TRBV7-9,TRBJ2-7,.,CASSRADGRDEQYF,TGTGCCAGCAGCCGGGCCGACGGGAGAGATGAGCAGTACTTC